This paragraph reports one T cell receptor beta chain. The germline V gene has CDR1 SQVTM and CDR2 ANQGSEA. V was clipped by 6 bases and J by 4 bases, with 18 bases between them. This CDR3 has 14 amino acids. The entry originates in a study of blood T cell repertoires in COVID-19. TCRdb keeps only in-frame clones here, not all; method: immunoSEQ multiplex PCR. The sample includes roughly 340,000 clones, approximately 90% of them seen just once. The receptor was derived from a woman aged 18 to 35 who had recovered from COVID-19. The chain combines TRBV29-1 with TRBJ1-2, with D maybe TRBD1 (6 bases). The sequenced sample consisted of peripheral blood. The CDR3 nucleotides are TGCAGCGTAGGAGCCAGGGGCCTGAGCTATGGCTACACCTTC. It encodes CSVGARGLSYGYTF.